This T cell receptor beta chain was retrieved from a study of T cells in Graves' hyperthyroidism and ophthalmopathy. Amplification targeted TCR beta CDR3 regions from RNA transcripts. Carried out on the TCR CDR3, a first-round RT-PCR used the HTBI primer set. TCRdb ran MiXCR on the multiplex PCR reads and lists one entry per CDR3 protein. The sample shows 400,000 to 550,000 distinct CDR3 sequences, 13% to 15% of them seen only once. Many counts were recorded for this clonotype. Trimming removed 3 bases from V and 14 bases from J, with 11 bases in between. This CDR3 is 11 amino acids long. CDR1 and CDR2 (germline): SGHAT, FQNNGV.

The sample consisted of blood. The source is a woman under 30 with Graves' hyperthyroidism. This rearrangement joins TRBV11-2 to TRBJ2-1; unclear D gene. The CDR3 coding sequence is TGTGCCAGCAGCTTCGGCCCGAGTGAGTTCTTC. Its translation is CASSFGPSEFF.